This T cell receptor (beta chain) stems from a study of blood T cell repertoires in COVID-19. The CDR3 contains 19 residues. Germline V gene lookup returns CDR1 SGDLS and CDR2 YYNGEE. V shed 4 bases and J 0 bases; nucleotides not matched to a gene: 13. The table came from immunoSEQ multiplex PCR; TCRdb's copy has only in-frame clones and leaves some out. Found here are a few hundred thousand clones, around 89% of them singletons; the top ten hold over 9%. The sample taken for sequencing was PBMCs or T cells enriched from blood (not recorded which). The chain employs TRBV9 and TRBJ2-6; 7 bases are a match to TRBD1. This receptor was obtained from a woman aged 40 to 50 who had recovered from COVID-19. CDR3 protein: CASSSSGQGVTSGANVLTF. CDR3 DNA sequence: TGTGCCAGCAGCAGTTCCGGTCAGGGGGTTACCTCTGGGGCCAACGTCCTGACTTTC.